The clone carrying this T cell receptor beta chain showed up just a few times. Its specificity is not known. This entry is derived from a study of T cells in Graves' hyperthyroidism and ophthalmopathy. There are 13 residues in the CDR3. Trimming took off 3 bases at V and 3 bases at J, with 8 bases between the two ends. Each patient was aged 18 to 65 and had newly diagnosed hyperthyroidism of under 2 months' duration. The source of the PBMCs was around 9 ml of fresh peripheral blood. Findings and caveats of the study: Expanded thyroid clonotypes (above 0.001) were mostly also found in blood. A model of 13 V-J features distinguished ophthalmopathy from stable hyperthyroidism.

Amplified TCR beta CDR3 regions derived from RNA transcripts. Initially, a first-round RT-PCR of the TCR CDR3 employed the HTBI primer set. MiXCR, applied by TCRdb to the multiplex PCR reads, yields one record per CDR3 protein. The table lists 300,000 to 350,000 distinct CDR3 sequences, 15% to 20% of them singletons. Sequenced: blood. The TCR sequence derives from a woman between 50 and 59 years old with Graves' hyperthyroidism. This chain connects TRBV12-3 or TRBV12-4 to TRBJ1-1; D remains ambiguous. CDR3 residues: CASSFLSDTEAFF. CDR3 DNA sequence: TGTGCCAGCAGTTTCTTATCGGACACTGAAGCTTTCTTT.